This T cell receptor beta chain was identified in a study of cytomegalovirus exposure and HLA in healthy donors. Study-level information: The study placed roughly four fifths of its roughly 410 genotyped donors in the Caucasian-associated ancestry cluster.

From germline, CDR1 is SGHNT and CDR2 YENEEA. V lost 1 base and J lost 1, with 4 bases in between. CDR3 length: 13 amino acids. This clone has only a few counts. Primers for the PCR totalled 60 Vbeta and 13 Jbeta. Clones were sequenced by immunoSEQ multiplex PCR, and TCRdb holds only the in-frame ones, with some missing. Of a few hundred thousand clones in the sample, around 65% were seen once. The rearrangement uses TRBV11-3 and TRBJ1-1, with D unclear. Sequencing used PBMCs. The clonotype was recovered from a female donor in good health and CMV-seronegative. The CDR3 coding sequence is TGTGCCAGCAGCTTAGGACAGAACACTGAAGCTTTCTTT. It encodes CASSLGQNTEAFF.